Each of the 24 T cell receptor beta chains below was sequenced from the same sample in a study of blood T cell repertoires in COVID-19. Sequencing was performed with immunoSEQ multiplex PCR; in TCRdb, only in-frame clones are kept and a portion is missing. Of around 72,000 clones listed, approximately 90% are singletons. Sequencing used peripheral blood. These receptor sequences come from a woman in her 70s with acute or convalescent COVID-19.

The rearrangement links TRBV7-2 to TRBJ1-1, with 7 positions matching TRBD1. Germline lookup yields CDR1 SGHTA and CDR2 FQGNSA. The CDR3 covers 11 residues. This CDR3 reads CAVWGTAIAFF. CDR3 in DNA: TGTGCTGTGTGGGGGACAGCTATAGCTTTCTTT.

This sequence joins TRBV19 and TRBJ1-4; D is perhaps TRBD1 (5 bases). Trimming took off 10 bases at V and 0 bases at J, with 24 bases between the two ends. Germline-derived CDR1 and CDR2 are LNHDA and SQIVND (reference sequence). The CDR3 consists of 18 residues. CDR3 bases: TGTGCCACCCAACGGAAGGGGCTGGTCGCCGCAACTAATGAAAAACTGTTTTTT. Translation gives CATQRKGLVAATNEKLFF.

The chain employs TRBV2 and TRBJ1-1; a possible D gene is TRBD1 (5 bases). The CDR3 is 15 residues long. V lost 2 bases, J lost 1 base, and 11 bases lay in between. Germline values: CDR1 SNHLY, CDR2 FYNNEI. CDR3 region: CASSEQAGPNTEAFF. The CDR3 DNA reads as TGTGCCAGCAGTGAACAGGCAGGGCCGAACACTGAAGCTTTCTTT.

The V and J genes are TRBV6-6 and TRBJ1-1; 9 bases are a match to TRBD1. The CDR3 totals 15 residues. CDR1 is MNHNY and CDR2 is SVGAGI in the germline V gene (reference sequence). The J segment lost 2 bases and the V segment lost 4 bases, leaving 5 bases of the junction unmatched. The CDR3 here is CASSWGQGGNTEAFF. In DNA form, the CDR3 reads TGTGCCAGCAGTTGGGGACAGGGCGGTAACACTGAAGCTTTCTTT.

V is TRBV10-3 and J is TRBJ1-3; TRBD1 matches at 7 bases. The V gene end was trimmed by 4 bases and the J gene end by 1 base; junction bases not matched to a gene: 4. Germline V gene data show CDR1 as ENHRY and CDR2 as SYGVKD. The CDR3 has 15 amino acids. The CDR3 DNA sequence: TGTGCCATCAGTGTCTCACAGGGGTCTGGAAACACCATATATTTT. The encoded protein is CAISVSQGSGNTIYF.

The rearrangement links TRBV9 to TRBJ2-1; D is ambiguous. Germline assignment: CDR1 SGDLS and CDR2 YYNGEE. The CDR3 runs 15 residues. Trimming removed 0 bases from V and 5 bases from J, with 12 bases in between. The CDR3 loop is CASSVGRSLDNEQFF. In DNA form, the CDR3 reads TGTGCCAGCAGCGTAGGGCGTTCTCTAGACAATGAGCAGTTCTTC.

V and J are TRBV2 and TRBJ2-1; 9 nucleotides line up with TRBD2. Per the germline V gene, CDR1 is SNHLY and CDR2 is FYNNEI. V lost 8 bases, J lost 9 bases, and 17 bases stayed unmatched. This CDR3 region has 16 residues. The CDR3 reads CASRASRGAGGREQFF. In DNA form, the CDR3 reads TGTGCCAGCCGCGCCTCGAGGGGGGCGGGGGGGCGTGAGCAGTTCTTC.

The chain combines TRBV6-1 with TRBJ2-3; TRBD2 aligns across 8 bases. CDR1 is MNHNS, CDR2 SASEGT, per germline. This CDR3 contains 15 residues. The J segment lost 4 bases and the V segment lost 3 bases, leaving 6 bases of the junction unmatched. The DNA of the CDR3 is TGTGCCAGCAGTGATTGGCGGGGGGCATCAGATACGCAGTATTTT. Protein product: CASSDWRGASDTQYF.

The V and J genes are TRBV6-2 or TRBV6-3 and TRBJ2-7; 13 nucleotides match TRBD2. V lost 6 bases and J lost 0; bases outside the gene matches: 5. This CDR3 is 16 amino acids long. Germline values: CDR1 MNHEY, CDR2 SVGEGT. The CDR3 region is CASSLWTSGSSYEQYF. The CDR3 DNA sequence: TGTGCCAGCAGCCTATGGACTAGCGGGAGCTCCTACGAGCAGTACTTC.

The chain carries TRBV30 and TRBJ2-3; D is perhaps TRBD1 (5 bases). CDR1 is GTSNPN, CDR2 SVGIG, per germline (reference sequence). The V gene lost 3 bases and the J gene lost 8 bases, with 9 bases spanning the gap. This CDR3 region has 11 residues. In DNA form, the CDR3 reads TGTGCCTGGAGGGGTGACAGTACGCAGTATTTT. Residues: CAWRGDSTQYF.

The V call is TRBV7-9, the J call TRBJ1-1, with 7 bases lining up with TRBD1. Germline CDR1 reads SEHNR; CDR2 reads FQNEAQ (reference sequence). The CDR3 totals 14 residues. The junction had 10 bases not matched to a gene; V was cut back by 1 base and J by 11 bases. The CDR3 protein is CASSLVPGGGTAFF. CDR3 sequence (DNA): TGTGCCAGCAGCTTAGTTCCAGGGGGAGGAACGGCTTTCTTT. The full variable domain, with the rest looked up from reference TRBV7-9 and TRBJ1-1, is DTGVSQNPRHKITKRGQNVTFRCDPISEHNRLYWYRQTLGQGPEFLTYFQNEAQLEKSRLLSDRFSAERPKGSFSTLEIQRTEQGDSAMYLCASSLVPGGGTAFFGQGTRLTVV.

The chain has TRBV3-1 (or the pseudogene TRBV3-2) and TRBJ1-1; D perhaps matches TRBD1 (6 bases). Trimming removed 5 bases at V and 6 bases at J, with 10 bases between. The CDR3 loop spans 12 amino acids. Germline CDR1 LGHDT, CDR2 YNNKEL (reference sequence). In DNA form, the CDR3 reads TGTGCCAGCAGCGGGACACACGCTGAAGCTTTCTTT. Residues: CASSGTHAEAFF.

This clone was recorded only once. CDR3 protein: CASSLESRINEKLFF. The CDR3 bases are TGTGCCAGCAGCTTAGAATCGCGGATTAATGAAAAACTGTTTTTT. The genes are TRBV7-9 and TRBJ1-4, with unresolved D. Trimming cost V 1 base and J 4 bases, with 10 bases left between them. Per germline, CDR1 SEHNR and CDR2 FQNEAQ (reference sequence). This CDR3 spans 15 amino acids.

V and J are TRBV28 and TRBJ1-2; 7 bases align to TRBD1. This CDR3 has 13 amino acids. Trimming removed 6 bases from V and 4 bases from J; junction bases left unmatched: 5. Germline values: CDR1 MDHEN, CDR2 SYDVKM. CDR3: CASSRQGPYGYTF. The DNA of the CDR3 is TGTGCCAGCAGCCGACAGGGCCCCTATGGCTACACCTTC.

The chain joins TRBV9 to TRBJ1-3, with TRBD1 matching over 8 bases. V dropped 4 bases and J dropped 3; count of bases not matched to a gene: 6. Per germline, CDR1 SGDLS and CDR2 YYNGEE. This CDR3 is built from 15 residues. CDR3 nucleotide sequence: TGTGCCAGCAGCACCCGGACAGGGAATGGAAACACCATATATTTT. Translation: CASSTRTGNGNTIYF.

The chain uses TRBV12-3 or TRBV12-4 and TRBJ2-1; D gene uncertain. V lost 3 bases, J lost 6 bases, and 6 bases lay in between. This CDR3 has 12 amino acids. The CDR3 region is CASSFVSNEQFF. The CDR3 DNA reads TGTGCCAGCAGTTTTGTCAGCAATGAGCAGTTCTTC.

The gene calls are TRBV7-6 and TRBJ1-1; possible D gene TRBD1, 5 bases. V was trimmed by 4 bases and J by 0 bases, leaving 12 bases between them. CDR1 is SGHVS and CDR2 is FNYEAQ in the germline V gene. The CDR3 is made up of 15 amino acids. CDR3 protein: CASSSGGGMNTEAFF. The DNA for the CDR3 is TGTGCCAGCAGCTCTGGGGGGGGAATGAACACTGAAGCTTTCTTT.

V is TRBV5-1 and J is TRBJ2-7, with a possible D match to TRBD1 (5 bases). V lost 4 bases to trimming and J lost 6 bases, with 14 bases between them. The V gene's germline CDR1 is SGHRS and CDR2 YFSETQ. The CDR3 covers 13 residues. CDR3 in amino acids: CASSPEQVGEQYF. CDR3 coding DNA: TGCGCCAGCAGCCCAGAACAGGTTGGCGAGCAGTACTTC.

This clone was recorded once. This chain connects TRBV3-1 (or the pseudogene TRBV3-2) to TRBJ2-7, with 7 bases aligning to TRBD2. The CDR3 runs to 13 residues. Trimming cost V 4 bases and J 4 bases; bases outside gene matches: 4. The germline gives CDR1 LGHDT, CDR2 YNNKEL (reference sequence). This chain's CDR3 is CASSRRGWYEQYF. CDR3 DNA: TGTGCCAGCAGCCGGCGGGGGTGGTACGAGCAGTACTTC.

The rearrangement uses TRBV2 and TRBJ1-5; 7 bases line up with TRBD1. Germline lookup yields CDR1 SNHLY and CDR2 FYNNEI. With 6 bases clipped from V and 3 bases from J, the junction kept 8 bases outside the gene matches. CDR3 length: 15 amino acids. The CDR3 here is CASSDRETNNQPQHF. CDR3 nucleotide sequence: TGTGCCAGCAGCGACAGGGAAACGAACAATCAGCCCCAGCATTTT.

V usage is TRBV7-9 and J usage is TRBJ1-1; D remains ambiguous. Germline V gene data show CDR1 as SEHNR and CDR2 as FQNEAQ (reference sequence). This CDR3 has 14 residues. Trimming removed 5 bases from V and 6 bases from J, with 16 bases in between. CDR3 protein: CASSGGRASSEAFF. The CDR3 region has the DNA TGTGCCAGCAGCGGTGGAAGAGCGTCTTCTGAAGCTTTCTTT.

The chain links TRBV7-9 to TRBJ2-1; TRBD2 aligns across 7 bases. Germline CDR1 and CDR2: SEHNR and FQNEAQ (reference sequence). This CDR3 has 15 residues. V trimming: 1 base; J trimming: 4 bases; junction bases outside the gene matches: 4. The chain's CDR3 is CASSLGQRGYNEQFF. The CDR3 DNA is TGTGCCAGCAGCTTAGGGCAGCGGGGTTACAATGAGCAGTTCTTC.

The genes are TRBV5-1 and TRBJ2-5, with 8 nucleotides matching TRBD2. V lost 4 bases, J lost 0 bases, and 2 bases stayed unmatched. CDR1 is SGHRS, CDR2 YFSETQ, per germline. The CDR3 covers 14 residues. As DNA, the CDR3 is TGCGCCAGCAGCCTAGCGGGCAACCAAGAGACCCAGTACTTC. It codes for CASSLAGNQETQYF.

V gene TRBV7-8 combines with J gene TRBJ2-7, with D perhaps TRBD1 (6 bases). The CDR3 is 17 amino acids. CDR1 is SGHVS and CDR2 is FQNEAQ in the germline V gene. V was shortened by 2 bases and J by 0 bases, with 17 bases between the two germline ends. This CDR3 reads CASSLSLGQGSSYEQYF. The CDR3 nucleotides read TGTGCCAGCAGCTTATCCCTGGGGCAGGGGAGCTCCTACGAGCAGTACTTC.